The 22 T cell receptor beta chains reported below all come from one sample, sequenced in a study of prognosis after radiotherapy for stage I lung cancer. With two-round multiplex PCR, TCR beta CDR3 sequences were amplified from genomic DNA. First-round PCR employed TRBV- and TRBJ-specific primers for each gene. TCRdb independently ran MiXCR on the multiplex PCR reads; one entry per CDR3 protein. The sample contains around 18,000 distinct CDR3 sequences, 25% to 30% of which appear only once. This specimen was PBMCs, taken before or after stereotactic body radiation therapy (not recorded which). These receptors were obtained from a donor aged 50 or older with non-small cell lung cancer.

As regards this clonotype: The junction does not match germline at one end; this may be a read error. This chain links TRBV7-8 with TRBJ1-5; D gene ambiguous. The germline V gene has CDR1 SGHVS and CDR2 FQNEAQ. The CDR3 covers 15 residues. This CDR3 is CANSLGGMGNQPQHF. Written as DNA, the CDR3 is TGTGCCAACAGCTTAGGAGGGATGGGCAATCAGCCCCAGCATTTT.

This clonotype was counted at least ten times. V usage is TRBV18 and J usage is TRBJ1-1; D unclear. This CDR3 region has 13 residues. V lost 2 bases and J 0 bases, leaving 4 bases between the germline ends. The V gene's germline CDR1 is KGHSH and CDR2 LQKENI. CDR3 sequence (DNA): TGTGCCAGCTCACCAGGACTGAACACTGAAGCTTTCTTT. It is translated as CASSPGLNTEAFF.

For this clonotype: This may arise from a read error, as a much more abundant clone is one base away. The genes are TRBV5-8 and TRBJ2-7; D is ambiguous. Germline assignment: CDR1 SGHTS and CDR2 YDEGEE. The V gene lost 3 bases and the J gene lost 4 bases, with 14 bases spanning the gap. The CDR3 consists of 14 residues. In DNA form, the CDR3 reads TGTGCCAGCAGCTCTCAACCACCTGTGTACGAGCAGTACTTC. Residues: CASSSQPPVYEQYF.

There are many counts of this clonotype. The chain employs TRBV28 and TRBJ1-4; 7 bases map to TRBD1. V lost 6 bases to trimming and J lost 1 base; unmatched junction nucleotides: 11. In germline, CDR1 is MDHEN, CDR2 SYDVKM. The CDR3 covers 17 residues. The CDR3 nucleotides read TGTGCCAGCAGGACAGGGCGTAGATGGGGAACTAATGAAAAACTGTTTTTT. It codes for CASRTGRRWGTNEKLFF.

In the case of this clonotype: One base separates it from a far larger clone, so it is likely a read error. This chain links TRBV6-5 with TRBJ2-7, with 13 positions matching TRBD2. Germline-derived CDR1 and CDR2 are MNHEY and SVGAGI. CDR3 size: 17 residues. The J segment lost 0 bases and the V segment lost 6 bases, leaving 8 bases of the junction unmatched. The CDR3 DNA is TGTGCCAGCAGAGCCGGGACTAGCGGGATGCCCTCCTACGAGCAGTACTTC. Its translation: CASRAGTSGMPSYEQYF.

This clonotype has ten or more counts. The gene calls are TRBV10-2 and TRBJ2-1; 7 bases align to TRBD1. Germline V CDR1 and CDR2: WSHSY, SAAADI. The CDR3 has 15 amino acids. V was clipped by 6 bases and J by 7 bases; unmatched bases: 12. CDR3 sequence: CASSKQGNAWNEQFF. In DNA, the CDR3 is TGCGCCAGCAGCAAACAGGGGAATGCGTGGAATGAGCAGTTCTTC.

Details on this clonotype: This is likely a read error, given that the CDR3 carries no conserved phenylalanine or tryptophan at its end. The chain links TRBV28 to TRBJ2-7; 7 bases line up with TRBD2. Germline V gene lookup returns CDR1 MDHEN and CDR2 SYDVKM. Trimming removed 5 bases from V and 5 bases from J; junction bases left unmatched: 12. The CDR3 runs 15 residues. DNA of the CDR3: TGTGCCAGCAGTCCCATGGGACTAAGCCGGGACGAGCAGTACTTA. Translated: CASSPMGLSRDEQYL.

Comments on this clonotype: Being one base from a much bigger clone, this may be a read error. The V and J genes are TRBV20-1 and TRBJ1-1; D is uncertain. Trimming left V 7 bases short and J 6 bases short, with 15 bases between. Per germline, CDR1 DFQATT and CDR2 SNEGSKA (reference sequence). The CDR3 runs to 12 residues. This chain's CDR3 is CSDRPPNPEAFF. The CDR3 DNA sequence: TGCAGTGATCGTCCACCTAACCCTGAAGCTTTCTTT.

This clonotype was counted at least ten times. A read error may be the cause here, since a much bigger clone is one base away. No DNA is shown, since the ends of the CDR3 on it are uncertain; the CDR3 is the one TCRdb lists. The chain carries TRBV7-2 and TRBJ2-2; the table calls TRBD2, which could not be checked here. Germline CDR1 and CDR2: SGHTA and FQGNSA. A total of 17 residues make up the CDR3, ends included. The CDR3 protein is CASSLYWASGSTGELSF.

In this sample, this clonotype turned up many times. The rearrangement uses TRBV6-1 and TRBJ2-2, with unresolved D. The V gene's germline CDR1 is MNHNS and CDR2 SASEGT. Trimming stripped 6 bases from V and 1 base from J, with 12 bases between. This CDR3 contains 15 residues. The CDR3 bases are TGTGCCAGCAGGCCTGTGGGTCGGAACACCGGGGAGCTGTTTTTT. Encoded protein: CASRPVGRNTGELFF.

This clonotype was picked up many times. The genes are TRBV5-1 and TRBJ2-5; TRBD2 matches at 16 bases. The V segment lost 0 bases and the J segment 4 bases; nucleotides outside the gene matches: 3. Looked up from germline, CDR1 is SGHRS and CDR2 is YFSETQ. CDR3 size: 17 residues. The CDR3 here is CASSLEGTSGRAETQYF. CDR3 sequence (DNA): TGCGCCAGCAGCTTGGAGGGGACTAGCGGGAGGGCAGAGACCCAGTACTTC.

Ten or more counts support this clonotype. The V and J genes are TRBV5-1 and TRBJ2-1; maybe TRBD1 (7 bases). V was cut by 4 bases and J by 4 bases, with 12 bases left in between. The CDR3 spans 14 residues. Germline-derived CDR1 and CDR2 are SGHRS and YFSETQ. For the CDR3, the DNA is TGCGCCAGCAGCCGCGGGACAGTTTACAATGAGCAGTTCTTC. Its translation: CASSRGTVYNEQFF.

In this sample, this clonotype turned up many times. The chain employs TRBV30 and TRBJ1-4, with TRBD1 matching over 7 bases. Germline-derived CDR1 and CDR2 are GTSNPN and SVGIG (reference sequence). The CDR3 is made up of 14 amino acids. Trimming took 4 bases from V and 8 from J; bases not matched to a gene: 10. CDR3 in amino acids: CAWNFDRVGEKLFF. DNA of the CDR3: TGTGCCTGGAACTTCGACAGGGTAGGGGAAAAACTGTTTTTT.

This clonotype was seen at least ten times. The chain uses TRBV20-1 and TRBJ1-5; no firm D call. The germline V gene encodes CDR1 DFQATT and CDR2 SNEGSKA (reference sequence). V lost 1 base and J 2 bases, leaving 21 bases between the germline ends. The CDR3 covers 18 residues. The CDR3 spells CSARGLSDLGLGNQPQHF. Written as DNA, the CDR3 is TGCAGTGCTAGAGGTCTCTCGGACCTTGGGTTGGGCAATCAGCCCCAGCATTTT.

The rearrangement joins TRBV3-2 to TRBJ2-7; the table names TRBD2, a call not compared with the DNA. TRBV3-2 is deemed a pseudogene. The CDR3 contains 15 residues. The CDR3 loop reads CASSSGTSGRREQYF. For the CDR3, the DNA is TGTGCCAGCAGCTCCGGGACTAGCGGGAGAAGAGAGCAGTACTTC.

A note on this clonotype: An end of the junction does not agree with germline; a read error may underlie this. This chain links TRBV27 with TRBJ1-5, with D unresolved. The CDR3 length is 15 residues. CDR1 and CDR2 (germline): MNHEY, SMNVEV (reference sequence). The CDR3 DNA follows: TGTGCAAGCAGACCCCTGGGAGGAAGCAATCAGCCCCAGCATTTT. Encoded protein: CASRPLGGSNQPQHF.

This clonotype was seen ten or more times. V and J are TRBV5-5 and TRBJ2-3, with 8 nucleotides matching TRBD1. The CDR3 is 14 amino acids. Per the germline V gene, CDR1 is SGHKS and CDR2 is YYEKEE (reference sequence). V gave up 6 bases and J gave up 3 bases; unmatched junction bases: 6. The CDR3 here is CASTWTGMTDTQYF. CDR3 nucleotides: TGTGCCAGCACCTGGACAGGGATGACAGATACGCAGTATTTT.

This clonotype was detected ten times or more. J is TRBJ1-2 and V is TRBV6-1; possible D gene TRBD1, 6 bases. The CDR3 runs to 14 residues. CDR1 is MNHNS and CDR2 is SASEGT in the germline V gene. Deletions cut 4 bases from V and 4 bases from J, with 13 bases between. The CDR3 sequence: CASSGAGQLYGYTF. CDR3 bases: TGTGCCAGCAGTGGCGCCGGACAGCTCTATGGCTACACCTTC.

At least ten counts were recorded for this clonotype. The chain carries TRBV5-8 and TRBJ2-7, with D unclear. V was pared by 3 bases and J by 4 bases, with 14 bases between. CDR1 is SGHTS, CDR2 YDEGEE, per germline. The CDR3 length is 14 residues. The CDR3 region is CASSSQPSVYEQYF. The CDR3 DNA follows: TGTGCCAGCAGCTCTCAACCATCTGTGTACGAGCAGTACTTC.

The genes are TRBV28 and TRBJ1-2, with D maybe TRBD1 (6 bases). Between the trimmed V and J ends, which lost 5 bases and 0 bases, there was a span of 25 bases. CDR3 length: 19 amino acids. CDR1 and CDR2 (germline): MDHEN, SYDVKM. The CDR3 bases are TGTGCCAGCAGTCAACCCGCCGGGACACAGGAAGAAACTAACTATGGCTACACCTTC. This gives the protein CASSQPAGTQEETNYGYTF.

At least ten counts were recorded for this clonotype. The genes are TRBV13 and TRBJ2-7; D call uncertain. The V end was cut by 0 bases, the J end by 6 bases, with 9 bases between. CDR3 length: 13 residues. CDR1 and CDR2 from the germline V gene are PRHDT and FYEKMQ (reference sequence). CDR3 nucleotide sequence: TGTGCCAGCAGCTTAGGCCCGGGCCGCGAGCAGTACTTC. Translated: CASSLGPGREQYF. The full variable domain, with the rest looked up from reference TRBV13 and TRBJ2-7, is AAGVIQSPRHLIKEKRETATLKCYPIPRHDTVYWYQQGPGQDPQFLISFYEKMQSDKGSIPDRFSAQQFSDYHSELNMSSLELGDSALYFCASSLGPGREQYFGPGTRLTVT.

Regarding this clonotype: This sequence is one base from a far larger clone and is likely a read error. The rearrangement joins TRBV7-9 to TRBJ2-3; TRBD2 aligns across 8 bases. The CDR3 loop spans 18 amino acids. CDR1 and CDR2 (germline): SEHNR, FQNEAQ (reference sequence). The J segment lost 4 bases and the V segment lost 5 bases, leaving 17 bases of the junction unmatched. The CDR3 bases are TGTGCCAGCAGCCATAAGGGACTAGACCTTAGGGGCGCAGATACGCAGTATTTT. As protein: CASSHKGLDLRGADTQYF.